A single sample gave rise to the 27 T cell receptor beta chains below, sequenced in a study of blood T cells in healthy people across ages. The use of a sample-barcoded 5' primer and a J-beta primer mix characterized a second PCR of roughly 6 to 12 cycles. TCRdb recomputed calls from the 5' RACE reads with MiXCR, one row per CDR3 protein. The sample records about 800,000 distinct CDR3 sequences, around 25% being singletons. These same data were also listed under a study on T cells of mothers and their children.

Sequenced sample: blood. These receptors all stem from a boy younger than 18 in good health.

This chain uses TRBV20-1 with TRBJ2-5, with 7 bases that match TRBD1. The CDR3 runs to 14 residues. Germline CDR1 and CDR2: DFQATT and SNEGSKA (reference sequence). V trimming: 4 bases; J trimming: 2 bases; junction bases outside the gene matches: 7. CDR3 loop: CSATPGQLQETQYF. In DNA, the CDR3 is TGCAGTGCTACCCCGGGACAGCTACAAGAGACCCAGTACTTC.

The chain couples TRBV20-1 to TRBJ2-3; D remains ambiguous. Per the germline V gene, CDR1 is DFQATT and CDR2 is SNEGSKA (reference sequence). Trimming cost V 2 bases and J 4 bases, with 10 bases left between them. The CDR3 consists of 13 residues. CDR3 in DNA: TGCAGTGCTAGATTCGGCAACCCAGATACGCAGTATTTT. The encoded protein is CSARFGNPDTQYF.

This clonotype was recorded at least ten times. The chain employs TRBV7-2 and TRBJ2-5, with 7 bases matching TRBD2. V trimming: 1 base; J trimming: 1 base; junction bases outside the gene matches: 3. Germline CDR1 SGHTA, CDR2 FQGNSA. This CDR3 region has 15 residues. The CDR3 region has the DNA TGTGCCAGCAGCTTAGTCGGCGGGGGCCAAGAGACCCAGTACTTC. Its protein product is CASSLVGGGQETQYF. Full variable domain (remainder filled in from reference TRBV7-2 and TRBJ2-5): GAGVSQSPSNKVTEKGKDVELRCDPISGHTALYWYRQSLGQGLEFLIYFQGNSAPDKSGLPSDRFSAERTGGSVSTLTIQRTQQEDSAVYLCASSLVGGGQETQYFGPGTRLLVL.

CDR3 amino acids: CASRDWGGDEAFF. CDR3 nucleotide sequence: TGTGCCAGCAGGGACTGGGGGGGGGATGAAGCTTTCTTT. V gene TRBV14 combines with J gene TRBJ1-1, with D possibly matching TRBD1 (5 bases). The CDR3 loop spans 13 amino acids. V lost 6 bases, J lost 7 bases, and 15 bases lay in between. The germline gives CDR1 SGHDN, CDR2 FVKESK.

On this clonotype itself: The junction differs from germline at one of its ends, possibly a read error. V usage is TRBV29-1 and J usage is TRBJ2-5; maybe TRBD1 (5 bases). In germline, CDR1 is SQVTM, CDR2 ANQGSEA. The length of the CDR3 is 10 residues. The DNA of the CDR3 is TGCAGCGTTGAATCAGGGAAGGTGGAATTC. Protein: CSVESGKVEF.

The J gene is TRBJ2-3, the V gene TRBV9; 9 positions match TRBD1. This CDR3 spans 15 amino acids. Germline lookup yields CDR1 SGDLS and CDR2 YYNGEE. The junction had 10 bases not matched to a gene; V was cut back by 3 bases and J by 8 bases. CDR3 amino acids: CASSARDRDRVTQYF. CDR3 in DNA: TGTGCCAGCAGCGCCCGGGACAGGGATAGAGTTACGCAGTATTTT. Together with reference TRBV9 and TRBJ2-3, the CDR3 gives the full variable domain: DSGVTQTPKHLITATGQRVTLRCSPRSGDLSVYWYQQSLDQGLQFLIQYYNGEERAKGNILERFSAQQFPDLHSELNLSSLELGDSALYFCASSARDRDRVTQYFGPGTRLTVL.

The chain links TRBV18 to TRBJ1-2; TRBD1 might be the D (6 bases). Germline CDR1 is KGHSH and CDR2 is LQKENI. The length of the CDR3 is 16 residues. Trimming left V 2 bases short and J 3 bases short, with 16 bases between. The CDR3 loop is CASSPWEGGADYGYTF. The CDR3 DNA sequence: TGTGCCAGCTCACCATGGGAAGGGGGTGCCGACTATGGCTACACCTTC.

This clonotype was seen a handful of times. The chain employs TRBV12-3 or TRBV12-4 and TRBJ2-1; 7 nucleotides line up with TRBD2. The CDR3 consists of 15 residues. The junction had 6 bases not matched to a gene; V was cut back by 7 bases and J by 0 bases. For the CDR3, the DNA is TGTGCCAGCACAACTAGCGTACGCTCCTACAATGAGCAGTTCTTC. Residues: CASTTSVRSYNEQFF.

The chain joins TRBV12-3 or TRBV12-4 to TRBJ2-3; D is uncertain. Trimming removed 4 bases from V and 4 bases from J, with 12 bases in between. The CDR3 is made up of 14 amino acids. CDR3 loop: CASSSYLVADTQYF. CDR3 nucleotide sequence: TGTGCCAGCAGTTCCTATCTGGTCGCAGATACGCAGTATTTT.

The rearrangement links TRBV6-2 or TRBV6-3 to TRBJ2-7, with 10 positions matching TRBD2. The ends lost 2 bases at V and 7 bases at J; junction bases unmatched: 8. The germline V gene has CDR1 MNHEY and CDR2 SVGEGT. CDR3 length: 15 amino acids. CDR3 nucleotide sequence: TGTGCCAGCAGTTACGAACTAGCGGGGTCCCGGGAGCAGTACTTC. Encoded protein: CASSYELAGSREQYF.

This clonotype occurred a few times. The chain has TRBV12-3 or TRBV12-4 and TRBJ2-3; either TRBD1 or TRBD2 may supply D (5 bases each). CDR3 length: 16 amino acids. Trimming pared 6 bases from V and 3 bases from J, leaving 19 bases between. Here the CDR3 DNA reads TGTGCCAGCAGCCAACCCCCGGGGCGGACAACAGATACGCAGTATTTT. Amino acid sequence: CASSQPPGRTTDTQYF.

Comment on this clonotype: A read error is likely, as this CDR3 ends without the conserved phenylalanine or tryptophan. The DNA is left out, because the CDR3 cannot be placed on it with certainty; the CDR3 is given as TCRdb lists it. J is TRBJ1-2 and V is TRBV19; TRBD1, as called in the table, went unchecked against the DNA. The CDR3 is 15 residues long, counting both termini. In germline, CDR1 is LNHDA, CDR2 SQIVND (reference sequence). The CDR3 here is CASSSRDRVNYGHTL.

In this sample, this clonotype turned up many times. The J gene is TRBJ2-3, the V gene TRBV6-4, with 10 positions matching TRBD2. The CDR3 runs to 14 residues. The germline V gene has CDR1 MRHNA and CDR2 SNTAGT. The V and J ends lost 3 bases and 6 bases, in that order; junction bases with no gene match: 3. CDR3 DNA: TGTGCCAGCAGTGAGGGACTAGCGACGGATACGCAGTATTTT. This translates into CASSEGLATDTQYF.

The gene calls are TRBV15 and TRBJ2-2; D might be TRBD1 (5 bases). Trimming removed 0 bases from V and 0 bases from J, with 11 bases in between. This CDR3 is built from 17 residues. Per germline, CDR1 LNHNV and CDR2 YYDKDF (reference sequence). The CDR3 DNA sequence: TGTGCCACCAGCAGAGAATGGCAGGGCGCGAACACCGGGGAGCTGTTTTTT. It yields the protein CATSREWQGANTGELFF. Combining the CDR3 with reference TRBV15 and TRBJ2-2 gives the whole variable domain DAMVIQNPRYQVTQFGKPVTLSCSQTLNHNVMYWYQQKSSQAPKLLFHYYDKDFNNEADTPDNFQSRRPNTSFCFLDIRSPGLGDTAMYLCATSREWQGANTGELFFGEGSRLTVL.

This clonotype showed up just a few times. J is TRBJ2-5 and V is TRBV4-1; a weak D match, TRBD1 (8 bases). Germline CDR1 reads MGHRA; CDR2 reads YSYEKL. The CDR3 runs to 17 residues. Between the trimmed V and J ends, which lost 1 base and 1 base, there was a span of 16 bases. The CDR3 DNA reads TGCGCCAGCAGCCAAGTAATAAGCGGGACAGGCCAAGAGACCCAGTACTTC. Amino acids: CASSQVISGTGQETQYF.

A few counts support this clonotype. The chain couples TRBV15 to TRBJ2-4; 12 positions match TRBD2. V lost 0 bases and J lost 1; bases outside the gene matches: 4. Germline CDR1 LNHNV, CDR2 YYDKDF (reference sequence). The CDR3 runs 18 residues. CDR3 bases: TGTGCCACCAGCAGAGAGCGACTAGCGGGGGCGGCCAAAAACATTCAGTACTTC. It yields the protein CATSRERLAGAAKNIQYF.

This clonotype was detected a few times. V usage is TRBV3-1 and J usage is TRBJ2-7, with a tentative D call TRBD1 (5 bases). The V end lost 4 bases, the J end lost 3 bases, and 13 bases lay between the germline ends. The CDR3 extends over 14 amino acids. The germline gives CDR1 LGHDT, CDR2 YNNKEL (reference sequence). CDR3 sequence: CASSPARGGYEQYF. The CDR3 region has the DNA TGTGCCAGCAGCCCGGCAAGGGGCGGCTACGAGCAGTACTTC.

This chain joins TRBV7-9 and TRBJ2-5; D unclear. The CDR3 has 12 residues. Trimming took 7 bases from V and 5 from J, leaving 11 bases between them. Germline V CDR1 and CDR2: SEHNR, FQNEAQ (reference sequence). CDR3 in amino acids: CASISWGETQYF. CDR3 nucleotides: TGTGCCAGCATATCTTGGGGTGAGACCCAGTACTTC. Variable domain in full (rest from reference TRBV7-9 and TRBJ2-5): DTGVSQNPRHKITKRGQNVTFRCDPISEHNRLYWYRQTLGQGPEFLTYFQNEAQLEKSRLLSDRFSAERPKGSFSTLEIQRTEQGDSAMYLCASISWGETQYFGPGTRLLVL.

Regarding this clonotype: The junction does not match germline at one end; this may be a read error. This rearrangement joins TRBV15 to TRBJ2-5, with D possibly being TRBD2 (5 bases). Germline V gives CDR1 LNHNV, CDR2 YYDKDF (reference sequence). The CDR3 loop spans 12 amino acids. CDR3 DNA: TGTGCCACCAGCAGAGATGGGGAGACCCAGTGCTTC. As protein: CATSRDGETQCF.

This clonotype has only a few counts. CDR3 DNA: TGTGCCACCAGTGATTTTTCTCCAGACACCGGGGAGCTGTTTTTT. Its translation: CATSDFSPDTGELFF. The chain couples TRBV24-1 to TRBJ2-2; D remains unclear. The length of the CDR3 is 15 residues. The V and J ends lost 1 base and 3 bases respectively, with 8 bases between them. Germline values: CDR1 KGHDR, CDR2 SFDVKD.

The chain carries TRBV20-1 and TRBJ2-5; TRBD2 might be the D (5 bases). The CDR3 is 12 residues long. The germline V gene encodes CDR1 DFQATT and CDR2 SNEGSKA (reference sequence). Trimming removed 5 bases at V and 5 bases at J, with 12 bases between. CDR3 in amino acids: CSAHHRGETQYF. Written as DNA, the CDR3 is TGCAGTGCTCATCACCGCGGGGAGACCCAGTACTTC.

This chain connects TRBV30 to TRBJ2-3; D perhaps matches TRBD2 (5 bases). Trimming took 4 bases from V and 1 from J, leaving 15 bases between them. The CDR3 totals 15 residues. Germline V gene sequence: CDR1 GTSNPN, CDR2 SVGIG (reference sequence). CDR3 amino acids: CAWTSGVMGTDTQYF. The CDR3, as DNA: TGTGCCTGGACCTCCGGGGTTATGGGCACAGATACGCAGTATTTT.

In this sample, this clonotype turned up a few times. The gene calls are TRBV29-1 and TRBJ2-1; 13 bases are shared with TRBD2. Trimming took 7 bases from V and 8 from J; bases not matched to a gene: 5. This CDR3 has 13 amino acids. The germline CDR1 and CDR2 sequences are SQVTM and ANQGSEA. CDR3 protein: CSGRTSGRHEQFF. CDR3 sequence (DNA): TGCAGCGGTAGGACTAGCGGGAGACATGAGCAGTTCTTC.

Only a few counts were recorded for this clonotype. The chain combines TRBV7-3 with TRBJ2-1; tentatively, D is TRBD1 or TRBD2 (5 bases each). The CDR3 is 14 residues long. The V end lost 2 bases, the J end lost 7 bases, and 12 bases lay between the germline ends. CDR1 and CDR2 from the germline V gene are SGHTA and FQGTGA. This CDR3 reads CASSLGTESNEQFF. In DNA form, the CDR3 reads TGTGCCAGCAGCTTAGGGACCGAGTCGAATGAGCAGTTCTTC.

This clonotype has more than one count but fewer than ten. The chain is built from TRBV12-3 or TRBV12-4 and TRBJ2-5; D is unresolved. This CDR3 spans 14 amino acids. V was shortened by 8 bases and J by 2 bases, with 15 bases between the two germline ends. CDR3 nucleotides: TGTGCCAGCGCCCGGAGCCAGACTCAAGAGACCCAGTACTTC. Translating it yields CASARSQTQETQYF.

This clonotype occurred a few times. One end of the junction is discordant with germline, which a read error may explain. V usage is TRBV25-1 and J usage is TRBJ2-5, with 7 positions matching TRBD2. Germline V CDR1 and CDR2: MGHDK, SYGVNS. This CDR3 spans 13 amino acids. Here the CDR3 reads CASSELAGETRYF. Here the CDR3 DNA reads TGTGCCAGCAGTGAACTTGCGGGAGAGACCCGGTACTTC.

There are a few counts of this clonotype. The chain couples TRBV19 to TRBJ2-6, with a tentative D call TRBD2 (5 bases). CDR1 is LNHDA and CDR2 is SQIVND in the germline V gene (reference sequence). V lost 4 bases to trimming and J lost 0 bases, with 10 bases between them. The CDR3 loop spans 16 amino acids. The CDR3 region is CASSTHRDSGANVLTF. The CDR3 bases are TGTGCCAGTAGTACTCACCGGGACTCTGGGGCCAACGTCCTGACTTTC.